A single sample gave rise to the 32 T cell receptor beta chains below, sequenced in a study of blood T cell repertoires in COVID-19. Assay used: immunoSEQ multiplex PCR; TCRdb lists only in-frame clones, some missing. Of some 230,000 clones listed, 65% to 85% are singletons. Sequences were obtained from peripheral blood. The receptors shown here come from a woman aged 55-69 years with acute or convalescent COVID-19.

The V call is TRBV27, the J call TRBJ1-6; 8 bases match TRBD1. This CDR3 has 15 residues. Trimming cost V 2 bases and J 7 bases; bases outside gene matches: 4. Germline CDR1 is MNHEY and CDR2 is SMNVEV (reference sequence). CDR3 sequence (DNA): TGTGCCAGCAGTTTACGCCAGGGGGCCAATTCACCCCTCCACTTT. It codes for CASSLRQGANSPLHF.

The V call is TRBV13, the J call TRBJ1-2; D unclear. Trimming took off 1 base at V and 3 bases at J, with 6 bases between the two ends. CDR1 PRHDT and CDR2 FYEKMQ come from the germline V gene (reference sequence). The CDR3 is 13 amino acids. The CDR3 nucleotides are TGTGCCAGCAGCTTAGCTAGTGACTATGGCTACACCTTC. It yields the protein CASSLASDYGYTF.

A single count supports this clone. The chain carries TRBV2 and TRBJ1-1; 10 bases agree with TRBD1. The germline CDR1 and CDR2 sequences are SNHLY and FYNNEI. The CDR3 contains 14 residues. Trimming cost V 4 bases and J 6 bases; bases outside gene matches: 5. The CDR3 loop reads CASSGLGTGAEAFF. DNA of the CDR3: TGTGCCAGCAGTGGGCTTGGGACAGGGGCTGAAGCTTTCTTT.

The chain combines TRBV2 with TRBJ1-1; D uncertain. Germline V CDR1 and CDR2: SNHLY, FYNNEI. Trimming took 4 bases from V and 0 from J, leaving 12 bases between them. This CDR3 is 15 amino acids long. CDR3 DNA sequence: TGTGCCAGCAGTGGAAACAACATCATGAACACTGAAGCTTTCTTT. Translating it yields CASSGNNIMNTEAFF.

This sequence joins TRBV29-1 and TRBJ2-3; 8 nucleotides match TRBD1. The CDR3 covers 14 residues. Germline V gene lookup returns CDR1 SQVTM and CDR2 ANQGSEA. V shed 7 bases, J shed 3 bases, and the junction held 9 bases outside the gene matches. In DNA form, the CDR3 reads TGCAGCGCTCCAAGGACAGGGTCGACAGATACGCAGTATTTT. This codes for CSAPRTGSTDTQYF.

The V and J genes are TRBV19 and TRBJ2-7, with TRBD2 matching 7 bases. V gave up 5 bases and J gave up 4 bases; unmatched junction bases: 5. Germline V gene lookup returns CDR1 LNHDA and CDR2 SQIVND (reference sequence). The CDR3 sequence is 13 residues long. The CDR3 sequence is CASSSGTKYEQYF. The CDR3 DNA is TGTGCCAGTAGTTCTGGGACTAAGTACGAGCAGTACTTC.

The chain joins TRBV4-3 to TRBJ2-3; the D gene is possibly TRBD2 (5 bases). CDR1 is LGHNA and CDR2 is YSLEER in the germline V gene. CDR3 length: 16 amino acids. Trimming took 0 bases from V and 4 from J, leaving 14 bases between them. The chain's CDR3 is CASSQDLVLAPDTQYF. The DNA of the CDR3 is TGCGCCAGCAGCCAAGATCTTGTTCTAGCCCCAGATACGCAGTATTTT.

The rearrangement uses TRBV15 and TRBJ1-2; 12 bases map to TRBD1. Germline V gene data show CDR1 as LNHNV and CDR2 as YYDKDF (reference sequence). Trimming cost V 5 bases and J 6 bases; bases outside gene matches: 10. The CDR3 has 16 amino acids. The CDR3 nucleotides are TGTGCCACCAGCCGAATTGGGGACAGGGGGCGCGATGGCTACACCTTC. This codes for CATSRIGDRGRDGYTF.

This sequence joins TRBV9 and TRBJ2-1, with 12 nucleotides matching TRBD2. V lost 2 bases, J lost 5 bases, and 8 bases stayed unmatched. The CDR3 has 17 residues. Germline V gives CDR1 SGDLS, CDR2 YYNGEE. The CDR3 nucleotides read TGTGCCAGCAGCGTTGACCCTAGCGGGGGGGTCAACAATGAGCAGTTCTTC. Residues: CASSVDPSGGVNNEQFF. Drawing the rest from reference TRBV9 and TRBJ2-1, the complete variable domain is DSGVTQTPKHLITATGQRVTLRCSPRSGDLSVYWYQQSLDQGLQFLIQYYNGEERAKGNILERFSAQQFPDLHSELNLSSLELGDSALYFCASSVDPSGGVNNEQFFGPGTRLTVL.

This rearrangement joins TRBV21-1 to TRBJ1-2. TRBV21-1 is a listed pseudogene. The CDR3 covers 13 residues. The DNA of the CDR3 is TGTGCCAGCAGCAAAGACAGGGAGGGTGGCTACACCTTC. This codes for CASSKDREGGYTF.

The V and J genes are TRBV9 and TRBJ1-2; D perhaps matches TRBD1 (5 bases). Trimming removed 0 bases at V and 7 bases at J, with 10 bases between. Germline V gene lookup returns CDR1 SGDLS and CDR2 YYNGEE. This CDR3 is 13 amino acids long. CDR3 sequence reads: CASSVGLGGGYTF. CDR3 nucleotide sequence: TGTGCCAGCAGCGTAGGATTGGGGGGTGGCTACACCTTC.

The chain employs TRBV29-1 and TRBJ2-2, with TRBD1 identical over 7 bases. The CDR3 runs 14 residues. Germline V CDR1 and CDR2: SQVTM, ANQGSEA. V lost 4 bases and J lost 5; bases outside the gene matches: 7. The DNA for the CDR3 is TGCAGCGTTGTCCCGGACAGGACGACCGGGGAGCTGTTTTTT. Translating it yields CSVVPDRTTGELFF.

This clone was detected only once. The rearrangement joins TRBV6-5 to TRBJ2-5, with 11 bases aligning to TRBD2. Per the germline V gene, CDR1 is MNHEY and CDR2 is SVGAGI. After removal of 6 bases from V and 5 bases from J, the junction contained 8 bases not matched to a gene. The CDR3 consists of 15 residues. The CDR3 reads CASRRVAGGLETQYF. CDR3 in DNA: TGTGCCAGCAGGAGGGTAGCGGGGGGGTTGGAGACCCAGTACTTC.

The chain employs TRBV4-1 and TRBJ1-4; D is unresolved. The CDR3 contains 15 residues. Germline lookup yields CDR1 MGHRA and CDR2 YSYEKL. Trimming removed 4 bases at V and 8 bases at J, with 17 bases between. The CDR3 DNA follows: TGCGCCAGCAGCCCGAGGGTATGGGAGCGAGAAAAACTGTTTTTT. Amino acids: CASSPRVWEREKLFF.

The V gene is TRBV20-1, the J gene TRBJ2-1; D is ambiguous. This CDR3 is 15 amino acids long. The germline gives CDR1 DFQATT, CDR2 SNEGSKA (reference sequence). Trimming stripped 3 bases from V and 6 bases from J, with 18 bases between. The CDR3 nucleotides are TGCAGTGCTAGTAATTCGAGGTCCGCCTCCAATGAGCAGTTCTTC. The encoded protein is CSASNSRSASNEQFF.

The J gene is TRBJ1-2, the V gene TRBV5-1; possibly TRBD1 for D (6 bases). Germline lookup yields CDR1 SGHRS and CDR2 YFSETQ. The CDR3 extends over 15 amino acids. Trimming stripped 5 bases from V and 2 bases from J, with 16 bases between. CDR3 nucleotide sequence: TGCGCCAGCAGGGAGGACAGCTCTTTCAACTATGGCTACACCTTC. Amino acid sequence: CASREDSSFNYGYTF.

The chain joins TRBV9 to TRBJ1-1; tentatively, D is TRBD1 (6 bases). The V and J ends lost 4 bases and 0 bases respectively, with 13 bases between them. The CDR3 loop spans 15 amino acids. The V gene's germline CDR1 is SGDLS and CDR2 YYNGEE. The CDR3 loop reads CASSNSQGLNTEAFF. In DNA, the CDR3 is TGTGCCAGCAGCAATTCACAGGGATTGAACACTGAAGCTTTCTTT.

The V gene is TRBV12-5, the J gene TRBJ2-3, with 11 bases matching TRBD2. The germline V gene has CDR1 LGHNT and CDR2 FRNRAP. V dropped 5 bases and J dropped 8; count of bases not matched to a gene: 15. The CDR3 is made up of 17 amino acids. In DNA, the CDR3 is TGTGCTAGTGGTCTCAATATAGCGGGGGGGATCGGTGCTACGCAGTATTTT. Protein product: CASGLNIAGGIGATQYF.

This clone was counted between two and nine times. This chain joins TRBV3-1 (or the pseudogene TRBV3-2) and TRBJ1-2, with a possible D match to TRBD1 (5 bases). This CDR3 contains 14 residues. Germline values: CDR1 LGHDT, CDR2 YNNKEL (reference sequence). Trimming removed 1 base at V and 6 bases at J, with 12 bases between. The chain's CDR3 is CASSQGLQAHGYTF. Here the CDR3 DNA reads TGTGCCAGCAGCCAAGGTCTACAGGCTCATGGCTACACCTTC.

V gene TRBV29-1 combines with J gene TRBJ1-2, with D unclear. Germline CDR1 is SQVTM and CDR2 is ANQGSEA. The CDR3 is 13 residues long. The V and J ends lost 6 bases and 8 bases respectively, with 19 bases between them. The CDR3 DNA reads TGCAGCGTCAACCGATACAGAGGGAACGGCTACACCTTC. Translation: CSVNRYRGNGYTF.

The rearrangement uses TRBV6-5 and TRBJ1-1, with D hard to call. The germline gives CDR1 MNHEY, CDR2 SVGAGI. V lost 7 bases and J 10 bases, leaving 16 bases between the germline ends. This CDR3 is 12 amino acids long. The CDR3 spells CASIPQAPIAFF. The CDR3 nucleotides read TGTGCCAGCATCCCCCAGGCCCCTATAGCTTTCTTT.

The CDR3 region is CASLRSANEKLFF. The CDR3 coding sequence is TGTGCCAGCCTCAGGTCTGCTAATGAAAAACTGTTTTTT. The chain joins TRBV2 to TRBJ1-4; D uncertain. With 8 bases removed from V and 3 bases from J, the gap between germline ends came to 10 bases. Germline-derived CDR1 and CDR2 are SNHLY and FYNNEI. This CDR3 contains 13 residues. Using reference TRBV2 and TRBJ1-4 for the parts outside the CDR3, the full variable domain is EPEVTQTPSHQVTQMGQEVILRCVPISNHLYFYWYRQILGQKVEFLVSFYNNEISEKSEIFDDQFSVERPDGSNFTLKIRSTKLEDSAMYFCASLRSANEKLFFGSGTQLSVL.

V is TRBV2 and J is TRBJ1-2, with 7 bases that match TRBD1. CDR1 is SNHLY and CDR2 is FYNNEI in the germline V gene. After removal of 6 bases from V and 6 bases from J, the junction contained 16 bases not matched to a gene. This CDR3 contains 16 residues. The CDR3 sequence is CASRGPHRQGVNGYTF. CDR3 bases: TGTGCCAGCAGGGGACCCCATCGACAGGGCGTGAATGGCTACACCTTC.

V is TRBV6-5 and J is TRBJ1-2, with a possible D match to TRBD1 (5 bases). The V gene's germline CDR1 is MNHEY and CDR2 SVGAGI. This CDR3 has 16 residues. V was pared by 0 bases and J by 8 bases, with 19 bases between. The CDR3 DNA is TGTGCCAGCAGTTACTCGCCTTCCATTTCGGGGGAGGGCTACACCTTC. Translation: CASSYSPSISGEGYTF.

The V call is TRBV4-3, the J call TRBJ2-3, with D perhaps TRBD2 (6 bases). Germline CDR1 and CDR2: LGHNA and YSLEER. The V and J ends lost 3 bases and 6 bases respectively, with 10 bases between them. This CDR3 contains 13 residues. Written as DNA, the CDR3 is TGCGCCAGCAGCCACGGGACTCTGGATACGCAGTATTTT. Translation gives CASSHGTLDTQYF.

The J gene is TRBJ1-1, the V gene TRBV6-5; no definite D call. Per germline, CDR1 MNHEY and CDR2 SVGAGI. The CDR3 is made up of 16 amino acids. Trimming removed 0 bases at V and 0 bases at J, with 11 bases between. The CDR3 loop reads CASSYSPSEMNTEAFF. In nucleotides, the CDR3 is TGTGCCAGCAGTTACTCTCCCAGTGAAATGAACACTGAAGCTTTCTTT.

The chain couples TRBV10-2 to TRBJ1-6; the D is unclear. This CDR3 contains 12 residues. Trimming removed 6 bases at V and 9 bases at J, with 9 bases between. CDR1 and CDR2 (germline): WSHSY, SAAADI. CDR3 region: CASRTRSSPLHF. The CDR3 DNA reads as TGCGCCAGCAGGACTCGGTCTTCACCCCTCCACTTT.

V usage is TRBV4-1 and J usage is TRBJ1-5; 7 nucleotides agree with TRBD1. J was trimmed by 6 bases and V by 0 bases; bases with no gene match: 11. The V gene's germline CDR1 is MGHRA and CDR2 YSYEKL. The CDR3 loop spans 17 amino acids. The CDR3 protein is CASSQEMNRGEGQPQHF. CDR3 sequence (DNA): TGCGCCAGCAGCCAAGAAATGAACAGGGGTGAGGGTCAGCCCCAGCATTTT.

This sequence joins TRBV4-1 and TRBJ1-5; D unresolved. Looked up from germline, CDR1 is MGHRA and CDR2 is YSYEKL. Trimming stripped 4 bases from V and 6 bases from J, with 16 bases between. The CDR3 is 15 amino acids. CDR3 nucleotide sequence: TGCGCCAGCAGCCCCGACTCCCTCCCGAGTCAGCCCCAGCATTTT. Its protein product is CASSPDSLPSQPQHF.

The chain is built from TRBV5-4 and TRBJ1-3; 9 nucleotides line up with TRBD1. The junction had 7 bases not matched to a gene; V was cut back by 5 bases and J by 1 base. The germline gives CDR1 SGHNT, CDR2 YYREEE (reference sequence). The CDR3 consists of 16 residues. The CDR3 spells CASSFGTGTSGNTIYF. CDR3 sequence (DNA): TGTGCCAGCAGTTTCGGGACAGGGACTTCTGGAAACACCATATATTTT. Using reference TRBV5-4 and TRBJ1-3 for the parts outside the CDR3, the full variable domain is ETGVTQSPTHLIKTRGQQVTLRCSSQSGHNTVSWYQQALGQGPQFIFQYYREEENGRGNFPPRFSGLQFPNYSSELNVNALELDDSALYLCASSFGTGTSGNTIYFGEGSWLTVV.

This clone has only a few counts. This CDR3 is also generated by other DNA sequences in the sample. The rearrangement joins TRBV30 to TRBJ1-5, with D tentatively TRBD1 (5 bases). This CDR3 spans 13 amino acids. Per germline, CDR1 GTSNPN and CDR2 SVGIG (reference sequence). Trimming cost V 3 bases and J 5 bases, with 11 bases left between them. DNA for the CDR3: TGTGCCTGGAGCCTTGGGGGGGATCAGCCCCAGCATTTT. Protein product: CAWSLGGDQPQHF. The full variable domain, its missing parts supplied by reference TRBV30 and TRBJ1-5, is SQTIHQWPATLVQPVGSPLSLECTVEGTSNPNLYWYRQAAGRGLQLLFYSVGIGQISSEVPQNLSASRPQDRQFILSSKKLLLSDSGFYLCAWSLGGDQPQHFGDGTRLSIL.

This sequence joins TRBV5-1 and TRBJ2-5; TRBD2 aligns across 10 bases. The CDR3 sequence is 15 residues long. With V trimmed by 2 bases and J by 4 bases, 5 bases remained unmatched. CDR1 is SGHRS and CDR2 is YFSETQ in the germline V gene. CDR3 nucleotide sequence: TGCGCCAGCAGCTTCGGTCAGCGGGGGGGAGAGACCCAGTACTTC. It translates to CASSFGQRGGETQYF. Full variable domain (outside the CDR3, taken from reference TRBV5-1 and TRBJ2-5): KAGVTQTPRYLIKTRGQQVTLSCSPISGHRSVSWYQQTPGQGLQFLFEYFSETQRNKGNFPGRFSGRQFSNSRSEMNVSTLELGDSALYLCASSFGQRGGETQYFGPGTRLLVL.